There are a few counts of the clone carrying this T cell receptor (beta chain). At one end, the junction sequence differs from germline, possibly due to a read error. The data originate from a study of blood T cells in healthy people across ages. Germline loops: CDR1 SGDLS, CDR2 YYNGEE. The CDR3 totals 14 residues. Through a sample-barcoded 5' primer and a J-beta primer mix, a second PCR was run for 7 to 11 cycles. TCRdb reprocessed the 5' RACE reads with MiXCR, giving one entry per CDR3 protein. The sample has around 1,000,000 distinct CDR3 sequences; about 23% are singletons. The data also belong to a second study, concerning T cells of mothers and their children. From that report: Unrelated mother-child pairs always had slightly, but never significantly, lower normalized overlap than related pairs.

The sequence was obtained from a girl under 10 years old in good health. Sequenced input: blood. The chain recombines TRBV9 with TRBJ1-3, with D perhaps matching TRBD1 (6 bases). The CDR3 nucleotides are TGTGTCAGCAGCCTCCAGCCCCCTCAGGGGACCATATATTTT. It yields the protein CVSSLQPPQGTIYF.